This TCR beta chain was observed in a study of blood T cell repertoires in COVID-19. About the study: Sites in the United States, Italy and Spain provided acute and convalescent COVID-19 samples.

Assay: immunoSEQ multiplex PCR; the TCRdb copy retains only in-frame clones and omits some. Of around 230,000 clones in the sample, approximately 80% were seen once. Germline V lookup: CDR1 GTSNPN, CDR2 SVGIG (reference sequence). The CDR3 is made up of 13 amino acids. V was pared by 5 bases and J by 2 bases, with 5 bases of the junction left unmatched. The clonotype comes from a man between 40 and 49 years old who had recovered from COVID-19. V is TRBV30 and J is TRBJ1-2, with 7 bases identical to TRBD1. The sequenced sample consisted of PBMCs or T cells enriched from blood (not recorded which). The CDR3: CAWFRGKNYGYTF. The CDR3 bases are TGTGCCTGGTTCAGGGGGAAGAACTATGGCTACACCTTC. The full variable domain, its missing parts supplied by reference TRBV30 and TRBJ1-2, is SQTIHQWPATLVQPVGSPLSLECTVEGTSNPNLYWYRQAAGRGLQLLFYSVGIGQISSEVPQNLSASRPQDRQFILSSKKLLLSDSGFYLCAWFRGKNYGYTFGSGTRLTVV.